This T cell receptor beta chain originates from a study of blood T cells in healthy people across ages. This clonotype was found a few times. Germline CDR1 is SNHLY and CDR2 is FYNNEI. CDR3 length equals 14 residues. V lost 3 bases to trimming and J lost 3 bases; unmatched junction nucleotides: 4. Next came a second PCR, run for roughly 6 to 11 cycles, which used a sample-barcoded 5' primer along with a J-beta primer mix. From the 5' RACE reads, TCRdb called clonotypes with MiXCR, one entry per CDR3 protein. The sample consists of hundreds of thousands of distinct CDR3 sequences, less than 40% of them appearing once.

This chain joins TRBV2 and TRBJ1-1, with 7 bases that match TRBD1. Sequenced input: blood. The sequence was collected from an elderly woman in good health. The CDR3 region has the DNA TGTGCCAGCAGTGAGAGGGGGCCGGACACTGAAGCTTTCTTT. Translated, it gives CASSERGPDTEAFF.